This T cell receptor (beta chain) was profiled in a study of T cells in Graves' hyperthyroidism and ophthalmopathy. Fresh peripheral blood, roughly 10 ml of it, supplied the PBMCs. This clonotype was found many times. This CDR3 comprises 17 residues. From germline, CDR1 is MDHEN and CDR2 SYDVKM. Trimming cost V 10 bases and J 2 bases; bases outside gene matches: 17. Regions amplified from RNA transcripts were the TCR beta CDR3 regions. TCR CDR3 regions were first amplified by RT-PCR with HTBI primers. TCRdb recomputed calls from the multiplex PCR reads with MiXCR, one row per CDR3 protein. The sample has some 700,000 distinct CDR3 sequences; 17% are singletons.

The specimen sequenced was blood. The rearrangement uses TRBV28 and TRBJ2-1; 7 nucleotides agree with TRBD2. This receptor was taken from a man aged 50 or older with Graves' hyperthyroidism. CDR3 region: CAIRAIPRRETYNEQFF. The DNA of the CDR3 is TGTGCCATCCGGGCCATACCCCGGCGGGAGACCTACAATGAGCAGTTCTTC.